One and the same sample provided the 26 T cell receptor beta chains below, sequenced in a study of T cells after yellow fever vaccination. Each CDR3 protein gets one entry after TCRdb re-called the 5' RACE reads with MiXCR. The table lists some 400,000 distinct CDR3 sequences, around 20% of them singletons. The sample was PBMCs, taken before the yellow fever booster vaccination. These receptors all come from a man aged 18 to 30 who received the YFV17D yellow fever vaccine.

The genes are TRBV30 and TRBJ2-3, with D perhaps TRBD2 (5 bases). V was pared by 0 bases and J by 0 bases, with 13 bases between. This CDR3 has 16 amino acids. Germline CDR1 reads GTSNPN; CDR2 reads SVGIG (reference sequence). Here the CDR3 reads CAWSVQGRSSTDTQYF. The CDR3 DNA is TGTGCCTGGAGTGTACAAGGGAGATCTAGCACAGATACGCAGTATTTT.

This chain joins TRBV24-1 and TRBJ2-1, with a weak D call TRBD2 (6 bases). V was cut by 5 bases and J by 7 bases, with 11 bases left in between. The CDR3 is 13 residues long. The germline gives CDR1 KGHDR, CDR2 SFDVKD. CDR3 amino acids: CATSVPGVNEQFF. For the CDR3, the DNA is TGTGCCACCAGTGTCCCGGGGGTTAATGAGCAGTTCTTC.

The V call is TRBV27, the J call TRBJ2-7, with 7 bases fitting TRBD1. The CDR3 is 13 residues long. Trimming removed 5 bases from V and 6 bases from J; junction bases left unmatched: 7. The germline gives CDR1 MNHEY, CDR2 SMNVEV (reference sequence). Written as DNA, the CDR3 is TGTGCCAGCAGTCATACAGGGGACAGCGAGCAGTACGTC. This encodes CASSHTGDSEQYV.

The CDR3 sequence is CASRADRGRNEKLFF. Written as DNA, the CDR3 is TGTGCCAGCAGGGCAGACAGGGGGCGGAATGAAAAACTGTTTTTT. The chain uses TRBV7-2 and TRBJ1-4; TRBD1 matches at 10 bases. V was clipped by 6 bases and J by 5 bases; unmatched bases: 6. The CDR3 is made up of 15 amino acids. Germline CDR1 reads SGHTA; CDR2 reads FQGNSA.

This sequence joins TRBV20-1 and TRBJ2-2; D possibly corresponds to TRBD2 (6 bases). This CDR3 spans 13 amino acids. The V gene lost 3 bases and the J gene lost 7 bases, with 12 bases spanning the gap. Germline-derived CDR1 and CDR2 are DFQATT and SNEGSKA (reference sequence). In DNA, the CDR3 is TGCAGTGCTAGGACGGGGGATGACGGGGAGCTGTTTTTT. Protein: CSARTGDDGELFF.

The gene calls are TRBV10-2 and TRBJ2-5; 7 bases are a match to TRBD1. V dropped 7 bases and J dropped 2; count of bases not matched to a gene: 7. The germline V gene has CDR1 WSHSY and CDR2 SAAADI. CDR3 length equals 14 residues. Written as DNA, the CDR3 is TGCGCCAGCACCGAGAGGACAGGTCAAGAGACCCAGTACTTC. Its protein is CASTERTGQETQYF.

The chain links TRBV29-1 to TRBJ1-2; weak D call: TRBD1 (5 bases). V was clipped by 6 bases and J by 3 bases, with 11 bases between them. Germline CDR1 is SQVTM and CDR2 is ANQGSEA. CDR3 size: 12 residues. The CDR3 loop is CSVPTGYYGYTF. CDR3 DNA: TGCAGCGTCCCAACAGGTTACTATGGCTACACCTTC.

A few counts support this clonotype. This chain connects TRBV3-1 to TRBJ2-1, with 8 bases lining up with TRBD1. V was clipped by 6 bases and J by 0 bases; unmatched bases: 4. CDR3 length: 15 amino acids. Germline values: CDR1 LGHDT, CDR2 YNNKEL (reference sequence). The CDR3 here is CASRPTGGSYNEQFF. The CDR3 bases are TGTGCCAGCAGACCTACAGGGGGCTCCTACAATGAGCAGTTCTTC.

This rearrangement joins TRBV6-5 to TRBJ1-1; D gene ambiguous. V was trimmed by 0 bases and J by 7 bases, leaving 6 bases between them. Germline CDR1 is MNHEY and CDR2 is SVGAGI. This CDR3 is built from 12 residues. The CDR3 reads CASSYSGIEAFF. In nucleotides, the CDR3 is TGTGCCAGCAGTTACTCCGGCATTGAAGCTTTCTTT.

V gene TRBV6-5 combines with J gene TRBJ1-4; no definite D call. The CDR3 contains 13 residues. Germline assignment: CDR1 MNHEY and CDR2 SVGAGI. V lost 2 bases, J lost 6 bases, and 7 bases lay in between. The CDR3: CASSYPPYEKLFF. The CDR3 DNA follows: TGTGCCAGCAGTTACCCCCCTTATGAAAAACTGTTTTTT.

This clonotype was seen many times. The rearrangement uses TRBV10-1 and TRBJ2-7, with D perhaps assigned TRBD1 or TRBD2 (6 bases each). CDR1 and CDR2 (germline): WNHNN, SYGVQD (reference sequence). V was pared by 3 bases and J by 7 bases, with 16 bases between. The length of the CDR3 is 14 residues. CDR3 nucleotide sequence: TGCGCCAGCAGTGAAGGGGGTGCCCGGGAGGAGCAGTACTTC. Translated, it gives CASSEGGAREEQYF.

This clonotype showed up just once. The rearrangement joins TRBV5-4 to TRBJ2-7; TRBD2 matches 10 bases. Unmatched junction bases numbered 12, after V lost 4 bases and J lost 2 bases. Germline V gene sequence: CDR1 SGHNT, CDR2 YYREEE (reference sequence). This CDR3 is built from 17 residues. CDR3 loop: CASSPPSFSGGPYEQYF. The CDR3 DNA reads as TGTGCCAGCAGCCCACCGTCTTTTAGCGGGGGGCCCTACGAGCAGTACTTC.

This clonotype was counted between two and nine times. J is TRBJ1-4 and V is TRBV5-1; the D gene is possibly TRBD1 (5 bases). CDR1 and CDR2 (germline): SGHRS, YFSETQ. There are 15 residues in the CDR3. V was cut by 3 bases and J by 2 bases, with 11 bases left in between. The DNA of the CDR3 is TGCGCCAGCAGCTCCGGGGGGAGCACTAATGAAAAACTGTTTTTT. It yields the protein CASSSGGSTNEKLFF.

This clonotype was counted between two and nine times. The chain combines TRBV4-3 with TRBJ2-5, with D possibly matching TRBD1 (8 bases). V was cut by 2 bases and J by 5 bases, with 15 bases left in between. The germline V gene encodes CDR1 LGHNA and CDR2 YSLEER. CDR3 length: 15 residues. The CDR3 spells CASSQTGGGGETQYF. CDR3 nucleotide sequence: TGCGCCAGCAGCCAAACAGGGGGGGGCGGGGAGACCCAGTACTTC.

V and J are TRBV6-5 and TRBJ2-7; D remains ambiguous. CDR1 is MNHEY, CDR2 SVGAGI, per germline. The CDR3 loop spans 13 amino acids. Between the trimmed V and J ends, which lost 0 bases and 3 bases, there was a span of 6 bases. The CDR3 here is CASSYSGLYEQYF. DNA for the CDR3: TGTGCCAGCAGTTACTCCGGGCTCTACGAGCAGTACTTC.

The CDR3: CASSRVNQPQHF. The DNA of the CDR3 is TGTGCCAGCAGCCGTGTGAATCAGCCCCAGCATTTT. This chain links TRBV7-9 with TRBJ1-5; no definite D call. CDR3 size: 12 residues. The germline V gene encodes CDR1 SEHNR and CDR2 FQNEAQ (reference sequence). V shed 5 bases and J shed 4 bases, with 6 bases lying between them.

CDR3 nucleotide sequence: TGTGCTAGTGGTAGGGTGGATACGCAGTATTTT. It codes for CASGRVDTQYF. The chain is built from TRBV12-5 and TRBJ2-3; unclear D gene. The CDR3 extends over 11 amino acids. V lost 5 bases to trimming and J lost 6 bases, with 6 bases between them. Germline CDR1 reads LGHNT; CDR2 reads FRNRAP.

This clonotype occurred once. The V gene is TRBV9, the J gene TRBJ2-5; 12 bases are a match to TRBD2. With V trimmed by 6 bases and J by 2 bases, 5 bases remained unmatched. Per germline, CDR1 SGDLS and CDR2 YYNGEE. The CDR3 consists of 15 residues. DNA of the CDR3: TGTGCCAGCAATCGACTAGCGGGGGCACAAGAGACCCAGTACTTC. Encoded protein: CASNRLAGAQETQYF.

The chain carries TRBV14 and TRBJ1-1; D perhaps matches TRBD1 (6 bases). Germline V gene data show CDR1 as SGHDN and CDR2 as FVKESK. With 3 bases removed from V and 5 bases from J, the gap between germline ends came to 19 bases. The CDR3 spans 16 residues. The CDR3 loop is CASSQGGSRMGTEAFF. CDR3 nucleotides: TGTGCCAGCAGCCAGGGGGGCAGCCGAATGGGTACTGAAGCTTTCTTT.

The V call is TRBV28, the J call TRBJ2-2; 8 nucleotides align to TRBD1. V gave up 7 bases and J gave up 2 bases; unmatched junction bases: 9. The CDR3 totals 16 residues. Germline V gene data show CDR1 as MDHEN and CDR2 as SYDVKM. In nucleotides, the CDR3 is TGTGCCAGCACCCAGGGGGCCCTGTTTAACACCGGGGAGCTGTTTTTT. It specifies CASTQGALFNTGELFF.

This clonotype was seen more than once but under ten times. The chain employs TRBV29-1 and TRBJ1-2, with 8 bases identical to TRBD1. J was trimmed by 7 bases and V by 6 bases; bases with no gene match: 13. The V gene's germline CDR1 is SQVTM and CDR2 ANQGSEA. The CDR3 runs 14 residues. This CDR3 is CSVKTGEARGGYTF. For the CDR3, the DNA is TGCAGCGTCAAGACAGGGGAGGCCCGCGGTGGCTACACCTTC.

The chain has TRBV6-5 and TRBJ2-3; no definite D call. In germline, CDR1 is MNHEY, CDR2 SVGAGI. The CDR3 has 12 amino acids. Trimming stripped 5 bases from V and 6 bases from J, with 9 bases between. The DNA of the CDR3 is TGTGCCAGCAGTCGACCGTGGGATACGCAGTATTTT. Protein sequence: CASSRPWDTQYF.

This clonotype was counted many times. CDR3 region: CASSSQGGAFF. CDR3 DNA: TGTGCCAGCAGCTCACAAGGTGGAGCTTTCTTT. The rearrangement uses TRBV7-9 and TRBJ1-1; D not resolved. This CDR3 has 11 residues. Looked up from germline, CDR1 is SEHNR and CDR2 is FQNEAQ (reference sequence). Trimming took off 4 bases at V and 10 bases at J, with 10 bases between the two ends.

This clonotype was seen a few times. The chain has TRBV12-3 or TRBV12-4 and TRBJ2-7; TRBD2 aligns across 8 bases. The CDR3 has 15 residues. After removal of 5 bases from V and 2 bases from J, the junction contained 8 bases not matched to a gene. CDR3 nucleotides: TGTGCCAGCAGTCCCCGAGCGGGGGTACCCTACGAGCAGTACTTC. This sequence encodes CASSPRAGVPYEQYF.

The chain recombines TRBV5-1 with TRBJ2-5, with TRBD1 as a possible D gene (6 bases). V was clipped by 4 bases and J by 5 bases, with 15 bases between them. CDR1 and CDR2 from the germline V gene are SGHRS and YFSETQ. The CDR3 sequence is 14 residues long. CDR3 nucleotides: TGCGCCAGCAGCGGGGGACACTGGGGGGAGACCCAGTACTTC. It translates to CASSGGHWGETQYF. Drawing the rest from reference TRBV5-1 and TRBJ2-5, the complete variable domain is KAGVTQTPRYLIKTRGQQVTLSCSPISGHRSVSWYQQTPGQGLQFLFEYFSETQRNKGNFPGRFSGRQFSNSRSEMNVSTLELGDSALYLCASSGGHWGETQYFGPGTRLLVL.

This clonotype has only a few counts. The genes are TRBV4-1 and TRBJ1-3, with D maybe TRBD1 (6 bases). V shed 1 base and J shed 4 bases, with 14 bases lying between them. The germline gives CDR1 MGHRA, CDR2 YSYEKL. CDR3 length equals 16 residues. The CDR3 DNA is TGCGCCAGCAGCCAAGTCGGACAGACCCTCGGAAACACCATATATTTT. Translation gives CASSQVGQTLGNTIYF.